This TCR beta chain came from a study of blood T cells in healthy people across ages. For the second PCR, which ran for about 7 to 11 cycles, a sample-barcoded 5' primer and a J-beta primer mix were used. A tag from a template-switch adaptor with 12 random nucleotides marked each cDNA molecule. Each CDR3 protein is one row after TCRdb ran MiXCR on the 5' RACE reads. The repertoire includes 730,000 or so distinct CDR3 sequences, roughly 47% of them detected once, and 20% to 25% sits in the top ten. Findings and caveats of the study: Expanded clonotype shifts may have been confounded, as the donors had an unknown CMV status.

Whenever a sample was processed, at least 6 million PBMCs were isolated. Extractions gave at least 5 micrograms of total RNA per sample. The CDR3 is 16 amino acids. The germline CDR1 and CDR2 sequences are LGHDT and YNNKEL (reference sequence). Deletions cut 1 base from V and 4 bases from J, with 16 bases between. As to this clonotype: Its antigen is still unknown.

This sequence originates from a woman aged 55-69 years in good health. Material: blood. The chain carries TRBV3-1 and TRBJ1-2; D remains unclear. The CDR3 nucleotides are TGTGCCAGCAGCCAAGGGGCGGGCCACGGGAGCTATGGCTACACCTTC. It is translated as CASSQGAGHGSYGYTF.